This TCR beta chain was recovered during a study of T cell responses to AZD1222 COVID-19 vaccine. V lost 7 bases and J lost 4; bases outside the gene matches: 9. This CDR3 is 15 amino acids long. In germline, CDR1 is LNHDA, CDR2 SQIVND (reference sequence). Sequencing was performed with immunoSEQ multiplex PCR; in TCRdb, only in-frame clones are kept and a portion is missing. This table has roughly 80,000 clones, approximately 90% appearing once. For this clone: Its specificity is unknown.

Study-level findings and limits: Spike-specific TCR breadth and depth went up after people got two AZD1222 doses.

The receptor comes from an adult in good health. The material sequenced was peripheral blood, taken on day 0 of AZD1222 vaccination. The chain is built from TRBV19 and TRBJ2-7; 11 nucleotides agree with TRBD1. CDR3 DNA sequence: TGTGCCAGTACCGCCGGGACAGGGGGTTTTTACGAGCAGTACTTC. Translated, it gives CASTAGTGGFYEQYF.